This is a list of T cell receptor beta chains from one sample in a study of cytomegalovirus exposure and HLA in healthy donors. The table came from immunoSEQ multiplex PCR; TCRdb's copy has only in-frame clones and leaves some out. The table includes some 120,000 clones, approximately 95% detected once. The sample taken for sequencing was PBMCs. These receptors were taken from a man between 18 and 35 years old in good health and CMV-seronegative. Each CDR3 is given with its conserved first and last residue. The order of the fields is V gene, CDR3 protein.

>TRBV7-3
CASSLRSGSSYNEQFF
>TRBV18
CASSPGHGPNEKLFF
>TRBV5-6
CASSWPENTEAFF
>TRBV5-4
CASSLTSGTGGELFF
>TRBV5-6
CASSLGASAPPETQYF
>TRBV5-1
CASSFSSGGMRGEQYF
>TRBV30
CAWSKGTGGWLNTEAFF
>TRBV14
CASSPGTRDSYEQYF
>TRBV7-6
CASSLYSLSRANTGELFF
>TRBV7-9
CASSPRDRAYEQYF
>TRBV5-4
CASRQGGNTEAFF
>TRBV7-3
CASSSVGSGRVGDEQFF
>TRBV5-8
CASSLAGFGELFF
>TRBV4-2
CASSQQDTYTEAFF
>TRBV6-6
CASTRQGEPEAFF
>TRBV10-3
CAISTGTGTLYEQYF
>TRBV18
CASSNMLPGQQADRELFF
>TRBV18
CASSPLAGDYNEQFF
>TRBV28
CASSLRQEQYF
>TRBV28
CASSLRGGVNYGYTF
>TRBV30
CAWSPGGETQYF
>TRBV27
CASSLLTGGCCYGYTF
>TRBV18
CASSPPDRGRIYEQYF
>TRBV7-2
CASRTPGQGFKEQYF
>TRBV5-6
CASRYRSSYNEQFF
>TRBV5-1
CASSSDRPSSYEQYF
>TRBV19
CATGLASTYGYTF
>TRBV6-5
CASYEGTEAFF
>TRBV5-1
CASSLAGDYTEAFF
>TRBV6-5
CASSLGQSAGELFF
>TRBV15
CATSVGGSEKLFF
>TRBV9
CASSASTQLGDTQYF
>TRBV7-2
CASRAGLAGPQHF
>TRBV30
CAWSTGGETQYF
>TRBV6-6
CASSDHGQAYEQYF